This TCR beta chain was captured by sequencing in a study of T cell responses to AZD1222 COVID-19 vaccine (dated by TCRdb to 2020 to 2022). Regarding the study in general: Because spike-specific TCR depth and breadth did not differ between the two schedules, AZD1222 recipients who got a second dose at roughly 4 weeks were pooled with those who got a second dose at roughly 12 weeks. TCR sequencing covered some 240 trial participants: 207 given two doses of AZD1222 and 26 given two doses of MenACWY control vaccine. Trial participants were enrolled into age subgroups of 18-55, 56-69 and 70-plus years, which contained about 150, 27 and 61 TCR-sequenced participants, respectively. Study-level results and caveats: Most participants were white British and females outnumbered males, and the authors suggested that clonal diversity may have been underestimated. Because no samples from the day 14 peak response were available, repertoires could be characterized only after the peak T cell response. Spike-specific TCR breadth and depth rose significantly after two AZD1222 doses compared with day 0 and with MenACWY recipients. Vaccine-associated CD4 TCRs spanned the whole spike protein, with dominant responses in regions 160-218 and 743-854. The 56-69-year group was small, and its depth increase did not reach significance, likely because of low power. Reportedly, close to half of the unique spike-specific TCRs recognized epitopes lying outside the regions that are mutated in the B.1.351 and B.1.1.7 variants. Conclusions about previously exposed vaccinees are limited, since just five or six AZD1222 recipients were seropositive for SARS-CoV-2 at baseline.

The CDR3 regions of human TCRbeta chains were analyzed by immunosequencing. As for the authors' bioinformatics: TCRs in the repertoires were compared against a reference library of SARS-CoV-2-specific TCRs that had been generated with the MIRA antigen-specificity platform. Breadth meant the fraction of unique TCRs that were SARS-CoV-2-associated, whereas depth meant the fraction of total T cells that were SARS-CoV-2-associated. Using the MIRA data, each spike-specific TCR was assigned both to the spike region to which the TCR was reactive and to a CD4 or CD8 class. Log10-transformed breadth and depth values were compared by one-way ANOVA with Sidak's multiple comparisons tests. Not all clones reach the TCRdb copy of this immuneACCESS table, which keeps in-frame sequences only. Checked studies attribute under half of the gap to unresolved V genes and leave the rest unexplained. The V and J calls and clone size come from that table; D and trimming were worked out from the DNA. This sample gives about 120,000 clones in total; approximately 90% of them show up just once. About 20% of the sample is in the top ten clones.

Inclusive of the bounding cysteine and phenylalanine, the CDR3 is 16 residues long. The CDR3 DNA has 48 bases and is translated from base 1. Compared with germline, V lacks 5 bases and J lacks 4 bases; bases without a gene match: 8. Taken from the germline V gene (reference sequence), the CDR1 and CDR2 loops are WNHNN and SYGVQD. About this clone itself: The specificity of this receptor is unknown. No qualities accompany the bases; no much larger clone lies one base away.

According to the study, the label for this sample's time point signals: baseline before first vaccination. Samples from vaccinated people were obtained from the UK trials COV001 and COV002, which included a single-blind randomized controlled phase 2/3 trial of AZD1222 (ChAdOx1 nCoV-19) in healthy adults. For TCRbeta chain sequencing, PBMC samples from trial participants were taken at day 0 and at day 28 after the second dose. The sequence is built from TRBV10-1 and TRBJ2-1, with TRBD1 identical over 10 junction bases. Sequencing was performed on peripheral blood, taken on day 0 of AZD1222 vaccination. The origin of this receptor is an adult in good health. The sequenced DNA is TGCGCCAGCAGTAAGAACCGGGACAGGGGATACAATGAGCAGTTCTTC. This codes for CASSKNRDRGYNEQFF.